This T cell receptor (beta chain) was identified during a study of regulatory T cells in long-lasting Graves disease. Time point noted: newly diagnosed GD, antithyroid drugs for less than 3 months. TCR sequences were obtained from RNA taken from PBMCs. V lost 0 bases to trimming and J lost 6 bases; unmatched junction nucleotides: 9. The CDR3 runs 16 residues. Germline assignment: CDR1 DFQATT and CDR2 SNEGSKA (reference sequence). Arm-PCR with iRepertoire HTBI primers amplified the CDR3 regions for these TCR beta libraries. Each CDR3 protein gets one entry after TCRdb re-called the multiplex PCR reads with MiXCR. The sample holds about 320,000 distinct CDR3 sequences; 15% to 20% are singletons and the top ten take about 36%. Study findings and constraints: Persistent Graves' cases showed lower TCR diversity than newly diagnosed cases.

This clonotype was seen ten or more times. Its antigen remains unidentified. The sequencing here drew on peripheral blood mononuclear cells (PBMCs), taken at new diagnosis, from a patient treated with antithyroid drugs. The chain carries TRBV20-1 and TRBJ2-2; TRBD1 matches at 8 bases. The TCR sequence derives from a female donor with Graves disease. The DNA of the CDR3 is TGCAGTGCTAGAGATGGAAGGACAGGGACGGCCGGGGAGCTGTTTTTT. This sequence encodes CSARDGRTGTAGELFF.